This entry describes one T cell receptor beta chain. This record comes from a study of control samples from healthy donors and cancer patients. Here immunoSEQ multiplex PCR was the method, and the copy in TCRdb shows in-frame clones only, minus some. The data contain roughly 120,000 clones, 75% to 90% of them singletons. The V gene lost 0 bases and the J gene lost 0 bases, with 7 bases spanning the gap. The CDR3 is made up of 15 amino acids. From germline, CDR1 is SGHRS and CDR2 YFSETQ. The chain has TRBV5-1 and TRBJ2-1, with D maybe TRBD1 (5 bases). This sequence was found in a woman in her fifties or sixties in good health. Sequencing was performed on blood. The CDR3: CASSLGQGSYNEQFF. For the CDR3, the DNA is TGCGCCAGCAGCTTGGGCCAGGGCTCCTACAATGAGCAGTTCTTC.